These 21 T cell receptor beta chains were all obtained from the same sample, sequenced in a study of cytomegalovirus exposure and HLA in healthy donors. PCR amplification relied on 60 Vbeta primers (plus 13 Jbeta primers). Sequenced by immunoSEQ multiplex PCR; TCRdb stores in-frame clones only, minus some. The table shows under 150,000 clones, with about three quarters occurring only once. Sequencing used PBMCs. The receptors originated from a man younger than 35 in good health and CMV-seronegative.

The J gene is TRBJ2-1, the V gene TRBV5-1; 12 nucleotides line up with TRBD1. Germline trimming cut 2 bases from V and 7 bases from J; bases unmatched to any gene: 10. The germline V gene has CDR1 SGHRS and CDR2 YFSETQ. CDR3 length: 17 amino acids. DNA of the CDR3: TGCGCCAGCAGCTTATCCGGGACAGGGGGCGGTCATAATGAGCAGTTCTTC. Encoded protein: CASSLSGTGGGHNEQFF.

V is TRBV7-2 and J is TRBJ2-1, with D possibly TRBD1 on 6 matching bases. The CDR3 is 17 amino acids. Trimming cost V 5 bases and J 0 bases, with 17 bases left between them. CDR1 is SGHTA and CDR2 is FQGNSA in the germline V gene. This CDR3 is CASSPTSTGSSYNEQFF. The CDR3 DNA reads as TGTGCCAGCAGCCCTACCTCAACAGGGAGCTCCTACAATGAGCAGTTCTTC.

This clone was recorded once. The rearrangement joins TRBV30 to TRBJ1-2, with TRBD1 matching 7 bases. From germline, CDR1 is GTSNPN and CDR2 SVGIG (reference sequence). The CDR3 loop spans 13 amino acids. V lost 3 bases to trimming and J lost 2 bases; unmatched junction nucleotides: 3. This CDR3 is CAWSLGQNYGYTF. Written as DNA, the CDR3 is TGTGCCTGGAGCTTGGGACAGAACTATGGCTACACCTTC.

The CDR3 reads CASSLTGGWDTGELFF. The CDR3 coding sequence is TGTGCCAGCAGCTTAACCGGGGGGTGGGACACCGGGGAGCTGTTTTTT. The V call is TRBV7-3, the J call TRBJ2-2, with 7 bases fitting TRBD2. The V segment lost 0 bases and the J segment 3 bases; nucleotides outside the gene matches: 4. CDR1 is SGHTA and CDR2 is FQGTGA in the germline V gene. The CDR3 has 16 residues.

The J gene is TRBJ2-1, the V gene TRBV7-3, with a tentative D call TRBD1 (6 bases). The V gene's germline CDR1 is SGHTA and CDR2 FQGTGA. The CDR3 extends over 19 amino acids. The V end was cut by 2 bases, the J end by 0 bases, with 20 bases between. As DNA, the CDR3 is TGTGCCAGCAGCTTACGGACCCCAGGGGAACTCAGCTCCTACAATGAGCAGTTCTTC. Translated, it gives CASSLRTPGELSSYNEQFF.

The chain's CDR3 is CASSGVEDYEQYF. CDR3 coding DNA: TGTGCCAGTAGTGGAGTTGAGGACTACGAGCAGTACTTC. This sequence joins TRBV19 and TRBJ2-7, with D unresolved. The CDR3 spans 13 residues. Germline loops: CDR1 LNHDA, CDR2 SQIVND (reference sequence). Between the trimmed V and J ends, which lost 5 bases and 3 bases, there was a span of 11 bases.

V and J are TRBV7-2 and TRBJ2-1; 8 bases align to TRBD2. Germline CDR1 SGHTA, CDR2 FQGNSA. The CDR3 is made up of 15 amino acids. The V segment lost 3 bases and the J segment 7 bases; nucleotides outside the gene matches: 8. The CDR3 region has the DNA TGTGCCAGCAGCTTCGGGGGGGCCGATGGGAATGAGCAGTTCTTC. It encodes CASSFGGADGNEQFF.

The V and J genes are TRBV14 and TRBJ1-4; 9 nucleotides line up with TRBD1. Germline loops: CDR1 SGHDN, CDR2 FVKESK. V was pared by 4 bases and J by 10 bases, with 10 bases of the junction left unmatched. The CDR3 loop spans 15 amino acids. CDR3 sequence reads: CASSLTTGGIGKLFF. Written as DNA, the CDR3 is TGTGCCAGCAGCCTGACGACAGGGGGTATTGGAAAACTGTTTTTT.

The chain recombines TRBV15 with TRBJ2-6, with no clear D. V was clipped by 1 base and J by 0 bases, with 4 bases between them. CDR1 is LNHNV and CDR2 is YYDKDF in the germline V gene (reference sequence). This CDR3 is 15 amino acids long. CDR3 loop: CATSRALSGANVLTF. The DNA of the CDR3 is TGTGCCACCAGCAGAGCTCTCTCTGGGGCCAACGTCCTGACTTTC.

This chain's CDR3 is CASRLGAGTGNTGELFF. CDR3 DNA sequence: TGTGCCAGCAGGCTCGGGGCGGGGACAGGAAACACCGGGGAGCTGTTTTTT. V is TRBV28 and J is TRBJ2-2; TRBD1 agrees at 8 bases. CDR3 length equals 17 residues. Germline CDR1 MDHEN, CDR2 SYDVKM. The J segment lost 2 bases and the V segment lost 6 bases, leaving 11 bases of the junction unmatched.

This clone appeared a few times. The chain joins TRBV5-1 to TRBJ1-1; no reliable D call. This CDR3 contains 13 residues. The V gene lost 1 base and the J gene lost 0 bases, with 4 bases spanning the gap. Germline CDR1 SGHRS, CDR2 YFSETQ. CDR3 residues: CASSLFLNTEAFF. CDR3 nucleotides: TGCGCCAGCAGCTTGTTCTTGAACACTGAAGCTTTCTTT.

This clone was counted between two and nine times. Written as DNA, the CDR3 is TGTGCCAGCAGTCCCCTCGATTCGGACAGGGGATTTGACGGGGAGCTGTTTTTT. This encodes CASSPLDSDRGFDGELFF. The genes are TRBV27 and TRBJ2-2; TRBD1 matches 9 bases. The CDR3 loop spans 18 amino acids. From germline, CDR1 is MNHEY and CDR2 SMNVEV (reference sequence). V shed 5 bases and J 7 bases; nucleotides not matched to a gene: 17.

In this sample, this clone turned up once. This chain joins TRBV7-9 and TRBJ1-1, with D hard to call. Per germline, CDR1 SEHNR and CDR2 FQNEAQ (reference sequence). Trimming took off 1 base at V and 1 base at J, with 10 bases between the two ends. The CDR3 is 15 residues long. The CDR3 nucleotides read TGTGCCAGCAGCTTAGAGAGGGTTTGGAACACTGAAGCTTTCTTT. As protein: CASSLERVWNTEAFF.

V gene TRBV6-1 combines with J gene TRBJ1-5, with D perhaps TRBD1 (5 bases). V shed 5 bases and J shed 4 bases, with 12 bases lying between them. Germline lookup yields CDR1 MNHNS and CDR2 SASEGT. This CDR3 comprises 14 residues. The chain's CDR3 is CASSRQSYNQPQHF. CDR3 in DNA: TGTGCCAGCAGTAGACAGTCCTATAATCAGCCCCAGCATTTT.

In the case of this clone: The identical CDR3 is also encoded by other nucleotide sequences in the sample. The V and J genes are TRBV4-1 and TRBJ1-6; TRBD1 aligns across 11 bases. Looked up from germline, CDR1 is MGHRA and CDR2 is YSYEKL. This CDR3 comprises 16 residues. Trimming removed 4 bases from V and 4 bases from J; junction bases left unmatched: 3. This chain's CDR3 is CASSPGDRGYNSPLHF. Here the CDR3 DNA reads TGCGCCAGCAGCCCAGGGGACAGGGGGTATAATTCACCCCTCCACTTT.

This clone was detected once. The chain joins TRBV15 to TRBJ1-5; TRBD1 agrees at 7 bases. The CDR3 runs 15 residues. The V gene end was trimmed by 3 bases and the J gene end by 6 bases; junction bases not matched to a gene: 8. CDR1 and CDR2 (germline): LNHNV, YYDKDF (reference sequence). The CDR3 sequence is CATSSIDRVAQPQHF. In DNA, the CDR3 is TGTGCCACCAGCAGCATTGACAGGGTCGCTCAGCCCCAGCATTTT.

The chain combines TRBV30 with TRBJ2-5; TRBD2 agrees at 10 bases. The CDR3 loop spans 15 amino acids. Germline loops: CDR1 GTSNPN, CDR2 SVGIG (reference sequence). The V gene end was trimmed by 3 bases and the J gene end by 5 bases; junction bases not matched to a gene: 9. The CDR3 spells CAWRGVAGGGETQYF. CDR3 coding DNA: TGTGCCTGGAGGGGGGTAGCGGGGGGCGGGGAGACCCAGTACTTC.

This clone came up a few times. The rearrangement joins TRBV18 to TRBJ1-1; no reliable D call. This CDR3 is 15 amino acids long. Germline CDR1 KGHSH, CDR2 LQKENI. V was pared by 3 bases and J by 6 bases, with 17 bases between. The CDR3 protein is CASSPAPGRRAEAFF. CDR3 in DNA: TGTGCCAGCTCACCTGCACCGGGGAGGAGGGCTGAAGCTTTCTTT.

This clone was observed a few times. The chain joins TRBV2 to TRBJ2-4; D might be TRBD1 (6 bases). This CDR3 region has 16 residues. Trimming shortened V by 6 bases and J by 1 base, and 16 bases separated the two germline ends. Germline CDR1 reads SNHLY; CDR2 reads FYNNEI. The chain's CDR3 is CASRGKQGEAKNIQYF. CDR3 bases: TGTGCCAGCAGAGGGAAACAGGGAGAGGCCAAAAACATTCAGTACTTC.

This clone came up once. The CDR3 reads CASTRVWTGMNTEAFF. Written as DNA, the CDR3 is TGTGCCAGCACCAGGGTGTGGACAGGGATGAACACTGAAGCTTTCTTT. The rearrangement uses TRBV7-2 and TRBJ1-1, with TRBD1 identical over 8 bases. Germline-derived CDR1 and CDR2 are SGHTA and FQGNSA. This CDR3 has 16 amino acids. With V trimmed by 7 bases and J by 0 bases, 10 bases remained unmatched.

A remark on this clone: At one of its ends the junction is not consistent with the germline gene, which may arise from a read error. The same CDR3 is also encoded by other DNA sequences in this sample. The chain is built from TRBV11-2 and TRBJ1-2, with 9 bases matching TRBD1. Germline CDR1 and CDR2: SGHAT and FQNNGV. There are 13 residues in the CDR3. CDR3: CASSSGQGHGYTF. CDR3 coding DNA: TGCGCCAGCAGCTCGGGACAGGGCCATGGCTACACCTTC. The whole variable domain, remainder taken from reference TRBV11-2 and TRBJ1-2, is EAGVAQSPRYKIIEKRQSVAFWCNPISGHATLYWYQQILGQGPKLLIQFQNNGVVDDSQLPKDRFSAERLKGVDSTLKIQPAKLEDSAVYLCASSSGQGHGYTFGSGTRLTVV.